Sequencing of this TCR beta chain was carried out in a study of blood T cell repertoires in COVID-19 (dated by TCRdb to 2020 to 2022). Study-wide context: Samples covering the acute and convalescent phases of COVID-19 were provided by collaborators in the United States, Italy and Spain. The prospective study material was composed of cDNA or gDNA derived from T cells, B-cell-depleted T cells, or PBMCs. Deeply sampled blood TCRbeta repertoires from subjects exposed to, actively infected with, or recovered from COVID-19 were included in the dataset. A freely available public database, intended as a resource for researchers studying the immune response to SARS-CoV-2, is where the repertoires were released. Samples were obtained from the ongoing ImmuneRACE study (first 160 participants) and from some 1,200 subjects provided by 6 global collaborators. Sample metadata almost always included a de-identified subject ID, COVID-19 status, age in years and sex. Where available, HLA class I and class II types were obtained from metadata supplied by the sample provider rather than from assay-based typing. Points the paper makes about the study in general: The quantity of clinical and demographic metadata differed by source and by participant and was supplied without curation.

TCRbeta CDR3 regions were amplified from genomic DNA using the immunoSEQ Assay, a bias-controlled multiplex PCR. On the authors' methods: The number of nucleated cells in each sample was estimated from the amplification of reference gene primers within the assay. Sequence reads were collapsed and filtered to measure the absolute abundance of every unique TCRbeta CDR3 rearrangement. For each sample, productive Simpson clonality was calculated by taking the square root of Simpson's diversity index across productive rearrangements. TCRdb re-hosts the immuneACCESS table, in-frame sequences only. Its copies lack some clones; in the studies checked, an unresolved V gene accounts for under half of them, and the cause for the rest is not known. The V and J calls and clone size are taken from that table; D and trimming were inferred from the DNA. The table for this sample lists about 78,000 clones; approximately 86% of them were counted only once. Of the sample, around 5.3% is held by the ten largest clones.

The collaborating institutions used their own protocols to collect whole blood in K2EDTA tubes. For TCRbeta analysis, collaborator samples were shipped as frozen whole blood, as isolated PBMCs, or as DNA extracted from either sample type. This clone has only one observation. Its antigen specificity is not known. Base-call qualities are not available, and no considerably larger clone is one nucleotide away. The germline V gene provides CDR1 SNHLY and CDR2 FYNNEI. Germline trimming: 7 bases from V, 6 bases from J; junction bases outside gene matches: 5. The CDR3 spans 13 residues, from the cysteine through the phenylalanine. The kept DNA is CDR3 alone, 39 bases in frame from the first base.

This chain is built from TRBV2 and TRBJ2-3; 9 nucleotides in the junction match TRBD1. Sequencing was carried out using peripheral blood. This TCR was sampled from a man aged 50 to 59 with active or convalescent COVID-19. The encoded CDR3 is CASTGDRGDTQYF. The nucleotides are TGTGCCAGCACCGGTGACAGGGGGGATACGCAGTATTTT.